These 12 T cell receptor beta chains were all obtained from the same sample, sequenced in a study of T cell changes during pregnancy in multiple sclerosis. Clones were read by immunoSEQ multiplex PCR, and TCRdb kept only the in-frame ones, dropping some. Altogether 30,000 to 45,000 clones are present, around 92% being singletons, with the ten largest covering about 0.42%. The starting material was CD4+ T cells from peripheral blood mononuclear cells, obtained in the third trimester of pregnancy. The receptors stem from a female donor in good health, enrolled as a control in a pregnancy study.

This chain connects TRBV4-2 to TRBJ2-1, with 9 nucleotides matching TRBD1. This CDR3 is 16 amino acids long. Per the germline V gene, CDR1 is LGHNA and CDR2 is YNFKEQ. Trimming took 4 bases from V and 5 from J; bases not matched to a gene: 9. The CDR3 nucleotides are TGTGCCAGCAGCCCCCGGGACAGGGCTGTAAACAATGAGCAGTTCTTC. Translation gives CASSPRDRAVNNEQFF.

The chain links TRBV5-8 to TRBJ1-5, with D possibly TRBD1 on 6 matching bases. CDR3 length: 15 amino acids. The V gene's germline CDR1 is SGHTS and CDR2 YDEGEE. V was pared by 2 bases and J by 0 bases, with 9 bases between. DNA of the CDR3: TGTGCCAGCAGCTTACAGGGATATAGCAATCAGCCCCAGCATTTT. Translation: CASSLQGYSNQPQHF.

This chain uses TRBV21-1 with TRBJ1-1; the table calls TRBD1, which could not be checked here. TRBV21-1 counts as a pseudogene. This CDR3 contains 13 residues. DNA of the CDR3: TGTGCCAGCACCGACAGGGGTAGCACTGAAGCTTTCTTT. Translated, it gives CASTDRGSTEAFF.

This clone occurred once. The CDR3 spells CASSQRAQGAGTQYF. CDR3 DNA: TGTGCCAGCAGTCAACGGGCACAGGGGGCCGGTACCCAGTACTTC. This chain joins TRBV7-2 and TRBJ2-5; 9 positions agree with TRBD1. The junction had 13 bases not matched to a gene; V was cut back by 6 bases and J by 8 bases. Germline values: CDR1 SGHTA, CDR2 FQGNSA. There are 15 residues in the CDR3.

The chain uses TRBV18 and TRBJ2-7; a weak D match, TRBD2 (6 bases). The CDR3 totals 14 residues. V lost 6 bases, J lost 2 bases, and 14 bases lay in between. Germline values: CDR1 KGHSH, CDR2 LQKENI. In DNA form, the CDR3 reads TGTGCCAGCTCGAGCGGGCGGATGGCCTACGAGCAGTACTTC. As protein: CASSSGRMAYEQYF. Full variable domain (missing parts from reference TRBV18 and TRBJ2-7): NAGVMQNPRHLVRRRGQEARLRCSPMKGHSHVYWYRQLPEEGLKFMVYLQKENIIDESGMPKERFSAEFPKEGPSILRIQQVVRGDSAAYFCASSSGRMAYEQYFGPGTRLTVT.

This rearrangement joins TRBV2 to TRBJ1-2; D perhaps matches TRBD1 (6 bases). The CDR3 sequence is 13 residues long. CDR1 and CDR2 from the germline V gene are SNHLY and FYNNEI. V lost 6 bases to trimming and J lost 8 bases, with 16 bases between them. CDR3 region: CASSRRGGEGYTF. The CDR3 DNA is TGTGCCAGCAGCCGCCGAGGGGGGGAGGGCTACACCTTC.

The chain recombines TRBV5-4 with TRBJ2-7, with a tentative D call TRBD2 (5 bases). This CDR3 has 13 residues. The V end lost 0 bases, the J end lost 3 bases, and 7 bases lay between the germline ends. Germline V gene data show CDR1 as SGHNT and CDR2 as YYREEE (reference sequence). CDR3 loop: CASSLGTYYEQYF. The CDR3 region has the DNA TGTGCCAGCAGCTTGGGGACTTACTACGAGCAGTACTTC.

With respect to this clone: Other DNA variants within this sample encode the same CDR3. This chain joins TRBV7-2 and TRBJ2-5; 12 bases match TRBD2. The CDR3 loop spans 16 amino acids. V lost 2 bases and J lost 2; bases outside the gene matches: 3. Looked up from germline, CDR1 is SGHTA and CDR2 is FQGNSA. CDR3 amino acids: CASSLSTSGGQETQYF. The CDR3 bases are TGTGCCAGCAGCTTATCAACTAGCGGGGGGCAAGAGACCCAGTACTTC.

This clone was observed a single time. V is TRBV5-1 and J is TRBJ2-5, with TRBD1 as a possible D gene (5 bases). V was clipped by 2 bases and J by 0 bases, with 11 bases between them. CDR1 SGHRS and CDR2 YFSETQ come from the germline V gene. The CDR3 length is 15 residues. DNA of the CDR3: TGCGCCAGCAGCTTAACCGACAGCAACCAAGAGACCCAGTACTTC. It specifies CASSLTDSNQETQYF.

This clone was found once. The V and J genes are TRBV7-9 and TRBJ2-7; the D is unclear. Looked up from germline, CDR1 is SEHNR and CDR2 is FQNEAQ (reference sequence). The ends were cut back, 4 bases at V and 2 bases at J, with 12 bases in the middle. This CDR3 contains 14 residues. CDR3 coding DNA: TGTGCCAGCAGCTACATTCAACCCCCCTACGAGCAGTACTTC. Translation: CASSYIQPPYEQYF.

The V gene is TRBV2, the J gene TRBJ2-1; 9 bases match TRBD2. Trimming cost V 6 bases and J 10 bases; bases outside gene matches: 4. The CDR3 sequence is 12 residues long. Germline CDR1 and CDR2: SNHLY and FYNNEI. The CDR3 protein is CASRLAGDEQFF. The CDR3 DNA follows: TGTGCCAGCAGACTAGCGGGCGACGAGCAGTTCTTC.

V and J are TRBV2 and TRBJ2-7; 7 bases agree with TRBD1. V lost 5 bases, J lost 0 bases, and 7 bases stayed unmatched. Germline CDR1 and CDR2: SNHLY and FYNNEI. CDR3 length equals 15 residues. CDR3 sequence reads: CASSLNRGLSYEQYF. As DNA, the CDR3 is TGTGCCAGCAGTTTAAACAGGGGCCTCTCCTACGAGCAGTACTTC.